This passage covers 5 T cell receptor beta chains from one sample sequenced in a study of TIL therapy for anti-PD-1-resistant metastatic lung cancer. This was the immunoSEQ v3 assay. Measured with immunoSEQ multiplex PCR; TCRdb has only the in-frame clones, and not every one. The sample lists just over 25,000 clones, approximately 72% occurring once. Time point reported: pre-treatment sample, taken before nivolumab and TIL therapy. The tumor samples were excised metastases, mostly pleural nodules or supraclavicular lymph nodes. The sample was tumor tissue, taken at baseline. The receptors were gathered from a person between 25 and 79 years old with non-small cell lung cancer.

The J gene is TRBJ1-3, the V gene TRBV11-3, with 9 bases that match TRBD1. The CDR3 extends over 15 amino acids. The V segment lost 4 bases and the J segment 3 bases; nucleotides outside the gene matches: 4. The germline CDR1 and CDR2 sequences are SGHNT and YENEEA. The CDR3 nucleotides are TGTGCCAGCAGCTCGAGACAGGGGGGTGGAAACACCATATATTTT. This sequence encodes CASSSRQGGGNTIYF.

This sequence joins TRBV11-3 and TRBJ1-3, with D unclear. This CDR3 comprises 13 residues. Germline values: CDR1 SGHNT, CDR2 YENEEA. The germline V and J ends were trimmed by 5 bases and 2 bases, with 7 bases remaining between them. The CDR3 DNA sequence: TGTGCCAGCAGCACCAGCACTGGAAACACCATATATTTT. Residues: CASSTSTGNTIYF.

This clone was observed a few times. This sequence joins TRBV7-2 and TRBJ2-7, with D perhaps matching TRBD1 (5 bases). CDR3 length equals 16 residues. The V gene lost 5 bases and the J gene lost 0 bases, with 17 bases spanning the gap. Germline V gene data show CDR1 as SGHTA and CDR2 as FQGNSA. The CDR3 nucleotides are TGTGCCAGCAGCCCCTCGTTAGGGGCCCGCTCCTACGAGCAGTACTTC. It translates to CASSPSLGARSYEQYF.

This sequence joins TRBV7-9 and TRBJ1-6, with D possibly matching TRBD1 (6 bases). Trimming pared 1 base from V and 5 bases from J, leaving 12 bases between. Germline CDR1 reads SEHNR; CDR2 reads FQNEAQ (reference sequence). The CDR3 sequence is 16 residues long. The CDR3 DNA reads TGTGCCAGCAGCTTAGACCTGGGGGCAAATAATTCACCCCTCCACTTT. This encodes CASSLDLGANNSPLHF.

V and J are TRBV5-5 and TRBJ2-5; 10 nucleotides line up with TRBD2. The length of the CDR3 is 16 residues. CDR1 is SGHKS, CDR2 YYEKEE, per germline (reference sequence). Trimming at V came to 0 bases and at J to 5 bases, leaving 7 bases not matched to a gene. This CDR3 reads CASSLGASGGYETQYF. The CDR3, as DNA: TGTGCCAGCAGCTTGGGGGCTAGCGGGGGATATGAGACCCAGTACTTC.